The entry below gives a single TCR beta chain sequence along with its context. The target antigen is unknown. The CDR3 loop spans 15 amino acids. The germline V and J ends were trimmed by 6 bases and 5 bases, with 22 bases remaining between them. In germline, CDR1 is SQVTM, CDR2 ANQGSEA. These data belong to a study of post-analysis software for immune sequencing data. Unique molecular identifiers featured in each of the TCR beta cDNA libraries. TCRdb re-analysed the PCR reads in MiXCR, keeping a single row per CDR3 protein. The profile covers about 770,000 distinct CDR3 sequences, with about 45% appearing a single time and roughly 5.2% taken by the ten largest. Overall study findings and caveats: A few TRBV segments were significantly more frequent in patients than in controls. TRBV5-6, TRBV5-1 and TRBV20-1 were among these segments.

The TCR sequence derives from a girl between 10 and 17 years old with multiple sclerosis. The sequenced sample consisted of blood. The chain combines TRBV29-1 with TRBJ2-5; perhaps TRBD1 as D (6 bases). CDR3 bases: TGCAGCGTACATATAGGGGGAGCATACGGGGAGACCCAGTACTTC. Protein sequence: CSVHIGGAYGETQYF.